A selection of T cell receptor beta chains follows, all from one sample in a study of blood T cell repertoires in COVID-19. Sequencing used immunoSEQ multiplex PCR; TCRdb keeps in-frame clones, though not all of them. The sample carries 150,000 to 200,000 clones, 88% recorded once. Sequenced: peripheral blood. All receptors derive from a man in his 70s with active or convalescent COVID-19. CDR3s include the opening cysteine and the closing phenylalanine or tryptophan. D genes are given only for firm matches. A row's size may be missing; if present it is once, few, many or a size class.

V	size	length	J	D	CDR3	DNA
TRBV7-9	.	16	TRBJ2-7	TRBD1	CASSSLDRGPTYEQYF	TGTGCCAGCAGCTCATTAGACAGGGGGCCCACCTACGAGCAGTACTTC
TRBV24-1	.	15	TRBJ2-2	TRBD1	CATKPTGDRAGELFF	TGTGCCACCAAACCTACAGGGGATCGGGCCGGGGAGCTGTTTTTT
TRBV28	once	14	TRBJ1-2	TRBD1	CASCGGTVNYGYTF	TGTGCCAGCTGCGGCGGGACAGTTAACTATGGCTACACCTTC
TRBV21-1	once	20	TRBJ2-1	.	CASSKSAQGPCLIDHNEQFF	TGTGCCAGCAGCAAATCAGCTCAGGGGCCCTGCCTTATAGACCACAATGAGCAGTTCTTC
TRBV5-6	.	15	TRBJ1-2	.	CASSFYRSKNYGYTF	TGTGCCAGCAGCTTCTACAGATCTAAAAACTATGGCTACACCTTC
TRBV27	once	14	TRBJ2-2	.	CATWRAVNTGELFF	TGTGCCACCTGGCGGGCGGTGAACACCGGGGAGCTGTTTTTT
TRBV20-1	.	11	TRBJ2-7	.	CSAARSYEQYF	TGCAGTGCCGCACGTAGCTACGAGCAGTACTTC
TRBV28	.	15	TRBJ1-5	TRBD1	CASRWTGAVNQPQHF	TGTGCCAGCAGGTGGACAGGGGCCGTAAATCAGCCCCAGCATTTT
TRBV7-9	.	15	TRBJ1-4	.	CASSLGGGTNEKLFF	TGTGCCAGCAGCTTAGGCGGGGGCACTAATGAAAAACTGTTTTTT
TRBV19	.	13	TRBJ2-2	.	CASRRNEAGELFF	TGTGCCAGTAGGCGGAACGAGGCCGGGGAGCTGTTTTTT
TRBV7-9	.	14	TRBJ2-7	.	CASSSDKSSYEQYF	TGTGCCAGCAGCTCCGACAAGAGCTCCTACGAGCAGTACTTC
TRBV14	.	15	TRBJ2-7	TRBD1	CASSQAGTGSYEQYF	TGTGCCAGCAGCCAAGCGGGGACAGGGTCCTACGAGCAGTACTTC
TRBV11-2	.	15	TRBJ1-1	TRBD1	CASRYRGRLNTEAFF	TGTGCCAGCAGGTACAGGGGTCGGCTGAACACTGAAGCTTTCTTT
TRBV10-2	.	14	TRBJ2-7	TRBD1	CASSERGQGFEQYF	TGCGCCAGCAGTGAGAGGGGACAGGGTTTCGAGCAGTACTTC
TRBV27	.	15	TRBJ2-6	.	CASRPAARTANVLTF	TGTGCCAGCAGACCGGCCGCTCGGACAGCCAACGTCCTGACTTTC
TRBV5-1	once	15	TRBJ2-2	TRBD1	CASSIQGATTGELFF	TGCGCCAGCAGCATACAGGGGGCCACCACCGGGGAGCTGTTTTTT
TRBV4-1	.	12	TRBJ2-1	.	CASSQATRIRFF	TGCGCCAGCAGCCAGGCGACTAGAATCCGATTCTTC
TRBV5-4	.	15	TRBJ1-1	.	CASSLGLQGNTEAFF	TGTGCCAGCAGCTTAGGGTTACAGGGGAACACTGAAGCTTTCTTT
TRBV5-6	once	15	TRBJ2-5	TRBD2	CASKRAGTSEETQYF	TGTGCCAGCAAGCGTGCGGGGACTAGCGAAGAGACCCAGTACTTC
TRBV5-1	.	16	TRBJ2-3	.	CASSLALGRRTDTQYF	TGCGCCAGCAGCTTGGCCTTGGGCAGACGCACAGATACGCAGTATTTT
TRBV25-1	.	15	TRBJ2-6	.	CASSGAGSGANVLTF	TGTGCCAGCAGTGGGGCAGGATCTGGGGCCAACGTCCTGACTTTC
TRBV28	.	14	TRBJ2-3	.	CASSLMQGSDTQYF	TGTGCCAGCAGTTTGATGCAGGGGTCAGATACGCAGTATTTT
TRBV6-5	.	14	TRBJ2-5	TRBD1	CASRGDRVGKTQYF	TGTGCCAGCAGAGGGGACAGGGTGGGGAAGACCCAGTACTTC
TRBV10-3	.	16	TRBJ2-1	.	CAISERSASSYNEQFF	TGTGCCATCAGTGAACGTTCAGCGAGCTCCTACAATGAGCAGTTCTTC
TRBV2	.	15	TRBJ1-1	.	CASSASVIMNTEAFF	TGTGCCAGCAGTGCTTCGGTCATAATGAACACTGAAGCTTTCTTT
TRBV2	.	15	TRBJ2-2	TRBD2	CASSAEVAGAGELFF	TGTGCCAGCAGCGCCGAGGTAGCGGGGGCCGGGGAGCTGTTTTTT
TRBV19	once	15	TRBJ1-5	.	CASRNAGRGAPAQHF	TGTGCCAGTAGAAACGCGGGACGAGGGGCTCCGGCCCAGCATTTT
TRBV10-3	.	12	TRBJ1-5	.	CAISDGGQPQHF	TGTGCCATCAGTGATGGGGGCCAGCCCCAGCATTTT
TRBV19	once	13	TRBJ1-2	.	CATRGQNTYGYTF	TGTGCCACAAGGGGTCAGAACACCTATGGCTACACCTTC
TRBV15	.	14	TRBJ1-5	.	CATSRDPRDQPQHF	TGTGCCACCAGCAGAGATCCCCGGGATCAGCCCCAGCATTTT
TRBV6-5	.	13	TRBJ1-4	TRBD1	CASRDRANEKLFF	TGTGCCAGTCGGGACAGGGCTAATGAAAAACTGTTTTTT
TRBV30	.	14	TRBJ1-3	TRBD1	CAWSRQGLGNTIYF	TGTGCCTGGAGCCGACAGGGCCTTGGAAACACCATATATTTT
TRBV5-1	.	14	TRBJ2-5	.	CASSLNSQRETQYF	TGCGCCAGCAGCTTGAACTCCCAGCGGGAGACCCAGTACTTC
TRBV5-4	.	17	TRBJ2-3	.	CASSPELNPRWTDTQYF	TGTGCCAGCAGCCCGGAACTAAACCCTCGTTGGACAGATACGCAGTATTTT
TRBV19	.	14	TRBJ2-3	.	CASSIDSSTDTQYF	TGTGCCAGTAGTATAGACTCTAGCACAGATACGCAGTATTTT
TRBV5-6	.	16	TRBJ2-6	.	CASSFWAGAGANVLTF	TGTGCCAGCAGCTTTTGGGCAGGGGCTGGGGCCAACGTCCTGACTTTC
TRBV29-1	.	12	TRBJ2-1	.	CSVRQDSNEQFF	TGCAGCGTTCGCCAGGATAGCAATGAGCAGTTCTTC
TRBV5-1	.	12	TRBJ2-1	.	CASRGDIGEQFF	TGCGCCAGCAGGGGAGATATAGGTGAGCAGTTCTTC
TRBV3-1/TRBV3-2	once	15	TRBJ1-4	.	CASSQGGTNNEKLFF	TGTGCCAGCAGCCAAGGTGGCACAAATAATGAAAAACTGTTTTTT